This T cell receptor beta chain was sequenced during a study of CD8+CD57+ T cells in acquired aplastic anemia. Study summary: Average DNA yield from sorted CD4+ and CD8+ cells was approximately 3.2 ug.

Patients included in sequencing had previously demonstrated CD8+CD57+ cell expansion by flow cytometry. Patients were therapy-naive when their blood was sampled. Whole-study results and caveats: Patients versus controls showed no significant CD8+ Simpson's diversity difference. Patients and controls shared some 30 CD8+ CDR3 sequences.

With 0 bases removed from V and 0 bases from J, the gap between germline ends came to 12 bases. The CDR3 totals 17 residues. Germline CDR1 SGDLS, CDR2 YYNGEE. About this clonotype itself: Its antigen is still unknown.

Researchers used genomic DNA as the template to profile TCR beta VDJ and CDR3. MiXCR was run by TCRdb on the reads, yielding one entry per CDR3 protein. This sample has about 180,000 distinct CDR3 sequences, with approximately 48% found just once. The rearrangement joins TRBV9 to TRBJ1-4; tentative D call: TRBD1 (6 bases). The receptor was derived from a human donor with aplastic anemia. Sequenced: sorted CD4+, CD8+, or CD8+CD57+ T cells (not recorded which) from PBMCs. The CDR3 nucleotides read TGTGCCAGCAGCGTAGACCCCCCAGGGGCAACTAATGAAAAACTGTTTTTT. Translation gives CASSVDPPGATNEKLFF.